What follows are 15 T cell receptor beta chains derived from one specimen sequenced in a study of molecular identifiers for immune sequencing clone quantification. TCRdb analysed the PCR reads with MiXCR anew, one entry per CDR3 protein. The table has 8,500 to 11,000 distinct CDR3 sequences, 18% seen once. Material for sequencing was naive CD8+ T cells from blood, with Jurkat cell RNA spiked in. Subset of the sample: FACS-sorted CD8+CD4-CCR7+CD45RA+ naive T cells. These receptors were collected from a human donor in good health. Some libraries in this study had Jurkat cell RNA spiked in.

This clonotype rates as medium-sized (0.01 to 0.1%). This rearrangement joins TRBV29-1 to TRBJ2-7, with 8 nucleotides matching TRBD1. This CDR3 is built from 12 residues. In germline, CDR1 is SQVTM, CDR2 ANQGSEA. Trimming cost V 7 bases and J 6 bases; bases outside gene matches: 8. CDR3 nucleotide sequence: TGCAGCGCGACAGGGGAGAGTGGCGAGCAGTACTTC. It codes for CSATGESGEQYF.

This clonotype was observed a few times. This chain uses TRBV7-3 with TRBJ2-3, with D possibly being TRBD2 (5 bases). The V end lost 3 bases, the J end lost 3 bases, and 10 bases lay between the germline ends. The CDR3 totals 14 residues. Germline V gives CDR1 SGHTA, CDR2 FQGTGA. The CDR3 region is CASSFWTQTDTQYF. Here the CDR3 DNA reads TGTGCCAGCAGCTTCTGGACTCAAACAGATACGCAGTATTTT.

This clonotype has a count of ten or more. V usage is TRBV29-1 and J usage is TRBJ2-7, with 10 bases identical to TRBD1. V trimming: 3 bases; J trimming: 5 bases; junction bases outside the gene matches: 1. The CDR3 length is 12 residues. Per germline, CDR1 SQVTM and CDR2 ANQGSEA. CDR3 in DNA: TGCAGCGTTGAGGACAGGGGGAACGAGCAGTACTTC. Protein product: CSVEDRGNEQYF.

The chain combines TRBV25-1 with TRBJ2-7, with a possible D match to TRBD2 (5 bases). CDR3 length: 14 amino acids. Germline CDR1 MGHDK, CDR2 SYGVNS. V lost 4 bases and J 7 bases, leaving 17 bases between the germline ends. The CDR3 coding sequence is TGTGCCAGCAGTGGATGGCTTCAGGAGGATGAGCAGTACTTC. Protein product: CASSGWLQEDEQYF.

In its sample, this clonotype was seen many times. The chain has TRBV29-1 and TRBJ2-7, with TRBD1 identical over 7 bases. Germline loops: CDR1 SQVTM, CDR2 ANQGSEA. The V segment lost 4 bases and the J segment 2 bases; nucleotides outside the gene matches: 5. The CDR3 consists of 13 residues. The DNA for the CDR3 is TGCAGCGTTGGGACAGGCGACACCTACGAGCAGTACTTC. Protein product: CSVGTGDTYEQYF.

CDR3 amino acids: CASSDGHSTDTQYF. In DNA form, the CDR3 reads TGTGCCAGCAGTGACGGTCATAGCACAGATACGCAGTATTTT. V and J are TRBV2 and TRBJ2-3; unclear D gene. Trimming took 3 bases from V and 0 from J, leaving 7 bases between them. The CDR3 sequence is 14 residues long. CDR1 is SNHLY, CDR2 FYNNEI, per germline.

By its share, this clonotype is medium-sized (0.01 to 0.1%). This chain joins TRBV6-6 and TRBJ1-3; D is ambiguous. CDR1 and CDR2 (germline): MNHNY, SVGAGI (reference sequence). Trimming pared 7 bases from V and 4 bases from J, leaving 14 bases between. This CDR3 region has 14 residues. The CDR3 region is CASTSRFAGNTIYF. CDR3 bases: TGTGCCAGCACAAGTCGCTTCGCCGGAAACACCATATATTTT.

This clonotype qualifies as medium-sized. The rearrangement links TRBV14 to TRBJ2-5, with D tentatively TRBD2 (6 bases). V lost 4 bases, J lost 2 bases, and 14 bases lay in between. Germline V gene sequence: CDR1 SGHDN, CDR2 FVKESK. The CDR3 runs 15 residues. Here the CDR3 reads CASSLSGTWQETQYF. The CDR3 DNA reads as TGTGCCAGCAGCCTGTCCGGGACTTGGCAAGAGACCCAGTACTTC.

Remarks on this clonotype: Without the conserved terminal phenylalanine or tryptophan, this CDR3 likely stems from a read error. The chain is built from TRBV7-9 and TRBJ2-7; 7 positions agree with TRBD2. CDR1 is SEHNR and CDR2 is FQNEAQ in the germline V gene (reference sequence). J lost 4 bases, V lost 1 base, and 7 bases had no gene match. This CDR3 region has 15 residues. CDR3 sequence reads: CASSLEGRVQYEQYL. The CDR3 DNA is TGTGCCAGCAGCTTAGAGGGGAGGGTTCAGTACGAGCAGTACCTC.

This chain joins TRBV20-1 and TRBJ1-2; 10 nucleotides agree with TRBD1. CDR1 and CDR2 from the germline V gene are DFQATT and SNEGSKA (reference sequence). V lost 3 bases, J lost 0 bases, and 10 bases stayed unmatched. The CDR3 spans 17 residues. The CDR3, as DNA: TGCAGTGCTAGCGCCCGGACAGGGGGGGAGTCTAACTATGGCTACACCTTC. As protein: CSASARTGGESNYGYTF.

This clonotype was recorded at least ten times. CDR3 in amino acids: CASSLERTVEAFF. CDR3 coding DNA: TGTGCCAGCAGCTTAGAGAGGACAGTTGAAGCTTTCTTT. V and J are TRBV11-1 and TRBJ1-1, with D possibly TRBD1 on 6 matching bases. V lost 1 base and J lost 7, with 10 bases in between. Per germline, CDR1 SGHAT and CDR2 FQDESV (reference sequence). The CDR3 length is 13 residues.

Details on this clonotype: A much more abundant neighbour one base away suggests this may be a read error. V usage is TRBV28 and J usage is TRBJ2-5, with 16 bases that match TRBD2. Germline V CDR1 and CDR2: MDHEN, SYDVKM. The CDR3 has 18 amino acids. CDR3 nucleotides: TGTGCCAGCAGTTTAGGGACTAGCGGGAGGGAGTGGCAAGGGACCCAGTACTTC. Translating gives CASSLGTSGREWQGTQYF.

This chain uses TRBV2 with TRBJ2-4; TRBD1 is a possible D gene (6 bases). The V end was cut by 3 bases, the J end by 4 bases, with 16 bases between. The CDR3 has 16 amino acids. From germline, CDR1 is SNHLY and CDR2 FYNNEI. CDR3 in DNA: TGTGCCAGCAGTGATAGTTTCCAGGGGCTAAAAAACATTCAGTACTTC. Translated: CASSDSFQGLKNIQYF.

This clonotype turned up a few times. The V call is TRBV29-1, the J call TRBJ1-2; a possible D gene is TRBD1 (5 bases). Trimming pared 0 bases from V and 1 base from J, leaving 9 bases between. The germline V gene encodes CDR1 SQVTM and CDR2 ANQGSEA. CDR3 length: 14 amino acids. This CDR3 reads CSVEDKGINYGYTF. CDR3 nucleotides: TGCAGCGTTGAAGATAAGGGGATTAACTATGGCTACACCTTC.

The sample holds many counts of this clonotype. The chain uses TRBV27 and TRBJ2-1; 12 bases agree with TRBD2. Germline loops: CDR1 MNHEY, CDR2 SMNVEV (reference sequence). The CDR3 runs 15 residues. J lost 7 bases, V lost 3 bases, and 4 bases had no gene match. The CDR3 DNA is TGTGCCAGCAGTTTCCCGACTAGCGGGAGAAATGAGCAGTTCTTC. This sequence encodes CASSFPTSGRNEQFF.